This T cell receptor beta chain appears in the sequencing data of a study of human T cells and chemical hapten exposure (dated by TCRdb to the early 2020s). With regard to the full study: For sensitization, 2% DPC in acetone was applied to an approximately 2 cm by approximately 2 cm area of upper inner arm skin. Throughout the roughly 23-week study period, patients were also given weekly therapeutic DPC doses on the scalp. Patch testing was done on the upper back using Finn chambers containing 0.01% DPC, and results were scored after 6 days according to International Contact Dermatitis Research Group standards. The mostly female patient cohort included alopecia areata with under or over 50% scalp involvement, alopecia totalis and alopecia universalis. Libraries were pooled for sequencing, and variation in per-sample TCR yields was attributed mainly to small differences in library volumes within the pool. The study tracked peripheral blood TCR repertoire changes in vivo during primary and secondary sensitization to the hapten diphenylcyclopropenone (DPC) in alopecia patients. Blood was sampled from patients pre-sensitization (week 0) and at 2, 6 and about 24 weeks after DPC sensitization. Blood for TCR sequencing was provided by twenty-nine alopecia patients at one to four time points (pre-sensitization, 2, 6 and 24 weeks).

Broader findings and caveats from the paper: All patients had alopecia, a presumed autoimmune disease, so their immune response might differ from that of healthy individuals. After repeated subsampling, the strength of the expansion versus patch-test correlation and the threshold at which it became significant changed. Patch test score was positively correlated with the number of PT1 expanded TCRs, with significance at thresholds 8, 16 and 32 but not at 4. The number of TCRs above 1 in 1000 frequency did not change with DPC sensitization; there was no evidence of global repertoire structure alterations. Compared with pre-sensitization or healthy control sets, expanded TCRs formed significantly more large CDR3 similarity clusters, which is consistent with antigen-driven responses.

The library was prepared using RACE. Sequenced using a NextSeq 500. During library preparation, unique molecular identifiers were attached to individual cDNA molecules so that TCRs could be counted in a quantitative, reproducible way. Both TCR alpha and TCR beta chains were sequenced from each blood RNA sample. The published analysis was carried out like this. A median of about 87,000 TCRs per sample was observed, with a range of about 23,224 to 690,600. V, J and CDR3 annotation of the TCR reads was carried out using the Decombinator software suite. Every sample was subsampled to the same number of TCRs (28,000) for the PS versus PT1 abundance plots. Expanded TCRs were defined as absent before sensitization and observed at least eight times at the 2-week time point. Through fastp at Q25 and MiXCR, TCRdb rebuilt clones from the public reads, retaining in-frame beta chains. CDR3 protein sequences are deduplicated, and each keeps its most common genes and DNA. The V and J calls, along with clone size, are taken from TCRdb and not from the paper's own processing. This sample lists tens of thousands of distinct CDR3 sequences; over 10% were detected once. 5.7% of the sample is taken by the ten largest.

From the cysteine up to the phenylalanine, the CDR3 has a length of 11 residues. Only CDR3 DNA remains: 33 bases, in frame from the first base. Trimming at the junction amounts to 5 bases on V and 7 bases on J, and the germline ends lie 11 bases apart. CDR1 SQVTM and CDR2 ANQGSEA are derived from the germline V gene. The meaning of the sample's time point label: patch test 3, about 24 weeks after DPC sensitization. What the treatment or condition label conveys for this sample: therapeutic diphenylcyclopropenone sensitization with weekly scalp DPC. At each patch-test visit, blood was drawn before the patch test was applied. Patients were eligible if aged 18 to 70, diagnosed with alopecia and judged suitable for DPC therapy, and pregnant patients were excluded. Total RNA was isolated from unfractionated whole blood collected in Tempus Blood RNA tubes. On this clonotype: Its antigen has not been determined. Per-nucleotide qualities are absent, and no much larger clonotype sits a single base away.

This material consisted of whole blood, taken in connection with sensitization to the hapten diphenylcyclopropenone (DPC). The receptor's source is a woman between 45 and 65 years old with alopecia areata. Some clones in this sample may be carry-over from other donors' samples. This chain is built from TRBV29-1 and TRBJ1-2, with TRBD1 as a weak D call on 6 bases. The CDR3 corresponds to CSVKYRAGYTF. The DNA sequence is as follows: TGCAGCGTTAAATACAGGGCTGGCTACACCTTC.